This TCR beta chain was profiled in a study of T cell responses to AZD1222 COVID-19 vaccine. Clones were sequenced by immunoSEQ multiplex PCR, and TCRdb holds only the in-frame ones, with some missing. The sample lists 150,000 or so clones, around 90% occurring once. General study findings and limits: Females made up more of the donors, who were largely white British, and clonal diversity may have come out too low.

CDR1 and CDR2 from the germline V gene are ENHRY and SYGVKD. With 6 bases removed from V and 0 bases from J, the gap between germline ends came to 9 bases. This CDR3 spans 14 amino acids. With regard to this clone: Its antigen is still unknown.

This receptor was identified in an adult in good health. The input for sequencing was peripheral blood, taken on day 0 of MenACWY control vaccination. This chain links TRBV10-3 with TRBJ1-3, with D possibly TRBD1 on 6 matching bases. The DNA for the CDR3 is TGTGCCATCAGGCAGGGGAGCTCTGGAAACACCATATATTTT. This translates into CAIRQGSSGNTIYF.